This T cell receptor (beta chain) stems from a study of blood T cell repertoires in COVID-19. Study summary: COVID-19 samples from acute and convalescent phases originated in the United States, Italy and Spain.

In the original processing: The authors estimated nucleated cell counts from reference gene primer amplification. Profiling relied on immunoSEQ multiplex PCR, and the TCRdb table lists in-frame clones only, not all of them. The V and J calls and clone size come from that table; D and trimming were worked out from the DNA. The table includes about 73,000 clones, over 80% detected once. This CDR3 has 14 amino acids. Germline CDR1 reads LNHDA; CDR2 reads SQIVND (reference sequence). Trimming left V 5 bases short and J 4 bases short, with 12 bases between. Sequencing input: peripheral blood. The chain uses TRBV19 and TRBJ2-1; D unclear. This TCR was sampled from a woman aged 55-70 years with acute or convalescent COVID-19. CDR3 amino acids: CASSPQIRYNEQFF. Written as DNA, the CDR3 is TGTGCCAGTAGTCCCCAGATCAGGTACAATGAGCAGTTCTTC.